These T cell receptor beta chains were read from a single sample in a study of T cell changes during pregnancy in multiple sclerosis. Method: immunoSEQ multiplex PCR; TCRdb's copy keeps in-frame clones and lacks some. The profile covers 43,000 or so clones, with roughly 88% appearing a single time and over 1.1% taken by the ten largest. The source material was PBMCs (not recorded whether the cells were cultured). Receptor source: a female donor with multiple sclerosis, enrolled in a pregnancy study. The CDR3 runs from the conserved cysteine through the conserved F or W. A D gene is named only where the DNA matches it firmly. Some rows mark clone size as missing; the rest say once, few, many or name a class of expanded clone.

TGTGCCAGCAGGAGACAGGGGTCTGAAGCTTTCTTT,CASRRQGSEAFF,TRBJ1-1,TRBV6-5,NA,TRBD1
TGCGCCAGCAGCGACAGGGACAATGCTGAAGCTTTCTTT,CASSDRDNAEAFF,TRBJ1-1,TRBV5-1,NA,TRBD1
TGTGCCATCAGGCGACAGGGCAACTCCTACGAGCAGTACTTC,CAIRRQGNSYEQYF,TRBJ2-7,TRBV10-3,NA,TRBD1
TGTGCCAGCAGTCCTATTCCGGGGTATGGCTACACCTTC,CASSPIPGYGYTF,TRBJ1-2,TRBV28,NA,NA
TGTGCCAGCAGCTTAGGCTCCGGCGGGGGGGGCTACAATGAGCAGTTCTTC,CASSLGSGGGGYNEQFF,TRBJ2-1,TRBV13,NA,TRBD2
TGTGCCAGCAGCGCTGTCAAAGGACGCCCAAGCACAGATACGCAGTATTTT,CASSAVKGRPSTDTQYF,TRBJ2-3,TRBV11-2,NA,NA
TGTGCCAGCAGTGAAGCCCCACAGGGGGTTAACACTGAAGCTTTCTTT,CASSEAPQGVNTEAFF,TRBJ1-1,TRBV2,few,TRBD1
TGTGCCAGCTCACCACCCCAGGGAGACCGCAATGAGCAGTTCTTC,CASSPPQGDRNEQFF,TRBJ2-1,TRBV18,NA,NA
TGTGCCAGCAGTGAAGGACTAGGAGCCTACGAGCAGTACTTC,CASSEGLGAYEQYF,TRBJ2-7,TRBV6-1,NA,NA
TGTGCCAGCAGTTCCCTGACAGGGAAGGTGAACACTGAAGCTTTCTTT,CASSSLTGKVNTEAFF,TRBJ1-1,TRBV27,few,TRBD1